Listed below are T cell receptor beta chains from one sample, sequenced in a study of blood T cell repertoires in COVID-19. Method: immunoSEQ multiplex PCR; TCRdb's copy keeps in-frame clones and lacks some. The table records nearly 200,000 clones, about 80% of them present only once. Sequenced: peripheral blood. The receptors were gathered from a human donor with acute or convalescent COVID-19. The donor label of this sample is uncertain. Each CDR3 is given with its conserved first and last residue. A D gene is named only where the DNA matches it firmly. Size tells how often a clone was seen (once, few, many) or the class of an expanded clone, and some rows leave it out.

abundance	d_gene	v_gene	j_gene	CDR3nt	CDR3aa
-	-	TRBV7-9	TRBJ2-2	TGTGCCAGCATCTTCGGGATCGGGGAGCTGTTTTTT	CASIFGIGELFF
-	TRBD1	TRBV5-5	TRBJ1-6	TGTGCCAGCAGCTTGGTAGGGGGCAGTTCACCCCTCCACTTT	CASSLVGGSSPLHF
-	-	TRBV19	TRBJ1-5	TGTGCCAGTAGTAGGCCTTTCGCTAGCAATCAGCCCCAGCATTTT	CASSRPFASNQPQHF
-	TRBD1	TRBV5-4	TRBJ1-6	TGTGCCAGCAGCGAGGGACAGGGGGCAGGGCCACCCCTCCACTTT	CASSEGQGAGPPLHF
once	TRBD1	TRBV28	TRBJ2-7	TGTGCCAGCAGTTCCGGGACAGGGGTTCGAGAGCAGTACTTC	CASSSGTGVREQYF
once	TRBD2	TRBV7-9	TRBJ2-5	TGTGCCAGCAGCGCGGGGGAAGCCCAGTACTTC	CASSAGEAQYF
-	TRBD1	TRBV7-2	TRBJ2-3	TGTGCCAGCAGCTTAGGCGGACAGGGTGCGGATACGCAGTATTTT	CASSLGGQGADTQYF
-	-	TRBV19	TRBJ2-3	TGTGCCAGTAGTGTTGAGGGTACCCCCTTCACAGATACGCAGTATTTT	CASSVEGTPFTDTQYF
-	-	TRBV19	TRBJ1-1	TGTGCCAGTTCCTCCTCAGGGCCGGCTTTCTTT	CASSSSGPAFF
few	-	TRBV24-1	TRBJ2-2	TGTGCCACCAGTGGGACTGATGGGCCCCCAGACACCGGGGAGCTGTTTTTT	CATSGTDGPPDTGELFF
-	-	TRBV6-5	TRBJ1-1	TGTGCCAGCAGTCGGACACAGAACACTGAAGCTTTCTTT	CASSRTQNTEAFF
-	-	TRBV7-3	TRBJ2-3	TGTGCCAGCAGACAGGGTGGCACAGATACGCAGTATTTT	CASRQGGTDTQYF
-	TRBD2	TRBV27	TRBJ2-7	TGTGCCAGCAGCCGTAGCGGGAGTAACGAGCAGTACTTC	CASSRSGSNEQYF
-	TRBD2	TRBV3-1/TRBV3-2	TRBJ2-1	TGTGCCAGCAGCCTGACTAGCAGTTCGCTTAATGAGCAGTTCTTC	CASSLTSSSLNEQFF
-	-	TRBV6-6	TRBJ2-7	TGTGCCAGCGAAAAGGGAGGGGGCTACGAGCAGTACTTC	CASEKGGGYEQYF
-	TRBD1	TRBV27	TRBJ1-4	TGTGCCAGCAGTTTATCGATAAGAACAGGGGTGGAGGAAAAACTGTTTTTT	CASSLSIRTGVEEKLFF
-	TRBD1	TRBV19	TRBJ1-6	TGTGCCAGTAGCCGGGACAGTGGTAATTCACCCCTCCACTTT	CASSRDSGNSPLHF
-	TRBD2	TRBV24-1	TRBJ2-5	TGTGCCACCAGTGAAGCTCTAGCGGGAGGCTGGGAGACCCAGTACTTC	CATSEALAGGWETQYF
once	TRBD1	TRBV6-5	TRBJ2-2	TGTGCCAGCAGGGACAGGAGGCTTAGCGGGGAGCTGTTTTTT	CASRDRRLSGELFF
-	-	TRBV11-3	TRBJ1-1	TGTGCCAGCAGCTTAGGCAAGACAGGAAAAGCTTTCTTT	CASSLGKTGKAFF
once	TRBD1	TRBV19	TRBJ1-1	TGTGCCAGTAGGAGACAGGGCACTGAAGCTTTCTTT	CASRRQGTEAFF
once	-	TRBV5-1	TRBJ1-5	TGCGCCAGCAGCTTAGAGGGAAGTCCCAATCAGCCCCAGCATTTT	CASSLEGSPNQPQHF
-	-	TRBV7-9	TRBJ2-7	TGTGCCAGCAGCTTGACTGGGGGCGCGTACGAGCAGTACTTC	CASSLTGGAYEQYF
once	TRBD2	TRBV29-1	TRBJ2-1	TGCAGCGTTGGTTTCCGGGAGGGCCTGTACAATGAGCAGTTCTTC	CSVGFREGLYNEQFF
few	-	TRBV6-5	TRBJ2-1	TGTGCCAGCGTGGAACCAACTAGCTTCAATGAGCAGTTCTTC	CASVEPTSFNEQFF
-	TRBD2	TRBV10-3	TRBJ2-1	TGTGCCATCAAAGGCGGGGGCTCCTACAATGAGCAGTTCTTC	CAIKGGGSYNEQFF
-	TRBD2	TRBV9	TRBJ2-1	TGTGCCAGCAGCGGGGGACTAGCGGGAGGTCGCTCCTACAATGAGCAGTTCTTC	CASSGGLAGGRSYNEQFF
-	-	TRBV6-5	TRBJ2-3	TGTGCCAGCAGTTACGGAGACAGGCGCACAGATACGCAGTATTTT	CASSYGDRRTDTQYF
few	TRBD1	TRBV19	TRBJ1-5	TGTGCCAGCGGAGGGACAGGGCATCAGCCCCAGCATTTT	CASGGTGHQPQHF
-	-	TRBV5-4	TRBJ2-3	TGTGCCAGCAGCTCAAGCACAGATACGCAGTATTTT	CASSSSTDTQYF
-	TRBD1	TRBV19	TRBJ2-1	TGTGCCAGTAGAACCGGGACAGCCCCCTACAATGAGCAGTTCTTC	CASRTGTAPYNEQFF
-	-	TRBV12-3/TRBV12-4	TRBJ1-1	TGTGCCAGCAGTTTCGCAGGGGAGACTGAAGCTTTCTTT	CASSFAGETEAFF
-	TRBD1	TRBV4-2	TRBJ2-4	TGTGCCAGCAGCCAAGATATCGGGACAGGGGGAGGCAAAAACATTCAGTACTTC	CASSQDIGTGGGKNIQYF
few	-	TRBV2	TRBJ1-4	TGTGCCAGCTCCCTAATGGGGCTCGAAAAACTGTTTTTT	CASSLMGLEKLFF
-	TRBD1	TRBV5-1	TRBJ1-2	TGCGCCAGCAGCCCTCAAGGACAGGGGGCAATGGATGGCTACACCTTC	CASSPQGQGAMDGYTF
-	TRBD1	TRBV5-4	TRBJ2-3	TGTGCCAGCAGCCCGACAGGGGCTGCGGGTACGCAGTATTTT	CASSPTGAAGTQYF
-	-	TRBV19	TRBJ2-4	TGTGCCAGTAGCACAGGGTCTAGGAACATTCAGTACTTC	CASSTGSRNIQYF
once	-	TRBV6-5	TRBJ1-1	TGTGCCAGCAGTTACCGAGGAGGGAACACTGAAGCTTTCTTT	CASSYRGGNTEAFF
-	-	TRBV29-1	TRBJ2-1	TGCAGCGCCGGGGACAATGAGCAGTTCTTC	CSAGDNEQFF
-	TRBD1	TRBV19	TRBJ1-4	TGTGCCAGTACCAGCCCGGGACAGGGCAATGAAAAACTGTTTTTT	CASTSPGQGNEKLFF
-	-	TRBV18	TRBJ2-3	TGTGCCAGCTCACCGGGGCCGTTAATAAGCACAGATACGCAGTATTTT	CASSPGPLISTDTQYF
-	TRBD2	TRBV2	TRBJ2-1	TGTGCCAGCACTCAAGGGCCTAGCGGGACCAATGAGCAGTTCTTC	CASTQGPSGTNEQFF
-	TRBD1	TRBV18	TRBJ2-7	TGTGCCAGCTCACCAGGGAGGTCCGGGACAGGGCACTACGAGCAGTACTTC	CASSPGRSGTGHYEQYF
-	-	TRBV30	TRBJ1-1	TGTGCCTGGCGGAGGGGGGGATACACTGAAGCTTTCTTT	CAWRRGGYTEAFF
-	-	TRBV4-1	TRBJ2-6	TGCGCCAGCAGCAACCAGCCTCCCGGACAGCGCTCTGGGGCCAACGTCCTGACTTTC	CASSNQPPGQRSGANVLTF
-	-	TRBV5-1	TRBJ2-7	TGCGCCAGCAGCCTGGACGGTATCTACGAGCAGTACTTC	CASSLDGIYEQYF
-	-	TRBV15	TRBJ2-5	TGTGCCACCAGCAGACTATATAGCGGATTACAAGAGACCCAGTACTTC	CATSRLYSGLQETQYF
-	-	TRBV28	TRBJ2-7	TGTGCCACTCTAAAAACAGGGCGGTACGAGCAGTACTTC	CATLKTGRYEQYF
-	TRBD2	TRBV19	TRBJ2-1	TGTGCCAGTAGTATAGACGGGGCTAGCGGGAGGGACAATGAGCAGTTCTTC	CASSIDGASGRDNEQFF
-	TRBD1	TRBV7-3	TRBJ2-7	TGTGCCAGCAGCTTAATAGGGGGCCGCGAGCAGTACTTC	CASSLIGGREQYF
-	-	TRBV6-5	TRBJ1-6	TGTGCCAGCAGTTACAGGCAGGGGAATTCACCCCTCCACTTT	CASSYRQGNSPLHF
-	TRBD2	TRBV27	TRBJ2-7	TGTGCCAGCAGTAGGGAAACGGTTGGACTAGCGGTACCCTACGAGCAGTACTTC	CASSRETVGLAVPYEQYF
-	TRBD1	TRBV5-8	TRBJ1-2	TGTGCCAGCAGCTCCACGGGACAGGGGGGTGGCTACACCTTC	CASSSTGQGGGYTF
-	TRBD2	TRBV5-1	TRBJ2-2	TGCGCCAGCAGCCCCGGGGCGGGAGTCAACACCGGGGAGCTGTTTTTT	CASSPGAGVNTGELFF
-	-	TRBV19	TRBJ2-5	TGTGCCAGTAGTAGTAGGTTGGGCAGCGGACGGCAAGAGACCCAGTACTTC	CASSSRLGSGRQETQYF